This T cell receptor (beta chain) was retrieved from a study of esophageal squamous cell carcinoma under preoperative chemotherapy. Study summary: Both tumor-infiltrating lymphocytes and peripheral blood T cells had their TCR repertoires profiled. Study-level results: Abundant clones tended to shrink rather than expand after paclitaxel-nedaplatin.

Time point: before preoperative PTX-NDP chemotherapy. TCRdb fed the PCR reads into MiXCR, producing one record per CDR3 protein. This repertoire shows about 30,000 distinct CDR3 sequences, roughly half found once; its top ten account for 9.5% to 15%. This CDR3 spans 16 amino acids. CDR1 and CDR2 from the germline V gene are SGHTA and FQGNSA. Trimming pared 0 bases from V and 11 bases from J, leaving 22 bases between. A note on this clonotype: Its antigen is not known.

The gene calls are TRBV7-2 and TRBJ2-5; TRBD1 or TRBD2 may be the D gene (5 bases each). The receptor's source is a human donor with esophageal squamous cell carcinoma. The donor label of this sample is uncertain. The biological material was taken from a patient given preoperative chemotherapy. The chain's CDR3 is CASSLARGASTGTQYF. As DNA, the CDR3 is TGTGCCAGCAGCTTAGCGAGGGGAGCAAGCACAGGTACGCAGTACTTC.